These 6 T cell receptor beta chains were sequenced from one sample in a study of tumor-infiltrating lymphocytes in primary liver carcinoma. With about 470 ng total RNA as template and a constant-region primer, TCR beta cDNA was made. Modified slightly, ARM-PCR produced TCR beta libraries over three nested multiplex PCR rounds. Each of the first two PCR rounds ran around 10 cycles with TRBV1-TRBV30 forward and C-beta reverse primers. MiXCR was run by TCRdb on the multiplex PCR reads, yielding one entry per CDR3 protein. The sample shows 20,000 or so distinct CDR3 sequences, 80% of them seen only once. Scientists recovered RNA and DNA together from approximately 20-30 mg of unsorted bulk tissue. The sequenced material came from liver tumor tissue from sampling region 2. Regarding subset: tumor region T2, inferior pole. All receptors derive from a woman in her thirties with primary liver carcinoma and hepatitis B virus infection.

Points on this clonotype: Germline is not matched at one junction end, which may reflect a read error. This chain uses TRBV4-2 with TRBJ2-5, with D possibly TRBD1 on 6 matching bases. This CDR3 spans 20 amino acids. Germline values: CDR1 LGHNA, CDR2 YNFKEQ. This CDR3 is CASSQITPSGAQGLRETQYF. The DNA for the CDR3 is TGTGCCAGCAGCCAGATTACCCCCTCTGGGGCGCAGGGGCTCCGAGAGACCCAGTATTTC.

The CDR3 protein is CASNPRGRDWSYGYTF. CDR3 sequence (DNA): TGTGCCAGTAACCCACGAGGCAGGGATTGGAGCTATGGCTACACCTTC. This chain joins TRBV11-2 and TRBJ1-2; perhaps TRBD1 as D (5 bases). Germline V CDR1 and CDR2: SGHAT, FQNNGV. CDR3 size: 16 residues. Trimming took 9 bases from V and 4 from J, leaving 24 bases between them.

For this clonotype: At one boundary the junction diverges from the germline segment, which might be a read error. V gene TRBV11-2 combines with J gene TRBJ1-1; 12 nucleotides line up with TRBD1. Germline CDR1 SGHAT, CDR2 FQNNGV. This CDR3 region has 20 residues. In DNA, the CDR3 is TGTATCAGCAGCACTCGGGACAGGGGGCGCAAGAGGTGGAGTAACACTGGAGCTTTCTTT. Its translation is CISSTRDRGRKRWSNTGAFF. Full variable domain (remainder filled in from reference TRBV11-2 and TRBJ1-1): EAGVAQSPRYKIIEKRQSVAFWCNPISGHATLYWYQQILGQGPKLLIQFQNNGVVDDSQLPKDRFSAERLKGVDSTLKIQPAKLEDSAVYLCISSTRDRGRKRWSNTGAFFGQGTRLTVV.

Note on this clonotype: One end of the junction is discordant with germline, which a read error may explain. This chain joins TRBV4-2 and TRBJ1-2; D ambiguous. The CDR3 consists of 17 residues. Germline assignment: CDR1 LGHNA and CDR2 YNFKEQ. The CDR3 region has the DNA TGTATCAGCAACCAAGTCTCACTAGGCCATCGAAGCTATGGCTATACCTTC. Its translation is CISNQVSLGHRSYGYTF.

This clonotype showed up many times. The chain links TRBV11-2 to TRBJ2-5; 9 bases fit TRBD1. Germline lookup yields CDR1 SGHAT and CDR2 FQNNGV. CDR3 length: 16 residues. Losses at the gene ends were 5 bases for V and 3 bases for J; bases not matched to a gene: 10. The CDR3 is CASSTRTGGAKETQYF. CDR3 DNA sequence: TGTGCCAGCAGCACAAGAACAGGGGGCGCGAAAGAGACCCAGTACTTC. Variable domain in full (rest from reference TRBV11-2 and TRBJ2-5): EAGVAQSPRYKIIEKRQSVAFWCNPISGHATLYWYQQILGQGPKLLIQFQNNGVVDDSQLPKDRFSAERLKGVDSTLKIQPAKLEDSAVYLCASSTRTGGAKETQYFGPGTRLLVL.

This clonotype was counted a few times. A junction end diverges from the germline sequence, so it may reflect a read error. The chain carries TRBV7-2 and TRBJ2-3; D unclear. CDR1 and CDR2 from the germline V gene are SGHTA and FQGNSA. This CDR3 is 14 amino acids long. The CDR3 loop is CANSLSGRIDTQYF. DNA of the CDR3: TGTGCCAACAGCTTATCAGGACGGATAGATACGCAGTATTTT.